This TCR beta chain was observed in a study of technical replicates of blood from a handful of donors. Sequencing used immunoSEQ multiplex PCR; TCRdb keeps in-frame clones, though not all of them. The profile shows tens of thousands of clones, about 91% of them singletons. The CDR3 has 13 residues. V lost 5 bases and J 0 bases, leaving 7 bases between the germline ends. Germline CDR1 reads SNHLY; CDR2 reads FYNNEI. Sequenced: PBMCs. The genes are TRBV2 and TRBJ1-1; no definite D call. This receptor was taken from a human donor in good health. Some clones in this sample may be carry-over from other donors' samples. In DNA, the CDR3 is TGTGCCAGCAGTTTACTAATGAACACTGAAGCTTTCTTT. Amino acid sequence: CASSLLMNTEAFF.